This T cell receptor beta chain was observed in a study of identical twins (dated by TCRdb to 2016 to 2017). In the study overall: TCR alpha and beta repertoires from monozygotic twins, unrelated adults of various ages and cord blood were deep-sequenced to test whether fetal clonotypes persist. To rule out contamination, replicate twin experiments were performed at different times with different library preparation protocols.

Every donor in the study was a healthy Caucasian. The twin cohort comprised three pairs of female monozygotic twins, all aged roughly 18 to 30 years. CD4+ and CD8+ T cell populations were isolated with positive isolation kits from Invitrogen. On this clonotype: This receptor's antigen is unknown. No quality values exist for individual bases; no much larger clone is one base distant.

The library came from 5' RACE. Sequenced using an Illumina HiSeq 2000. A universal primer binding site was added through template switching, and the final cDNA carried a unique molecular identifier so that TCR cDNA molecules could be counted accurately. Specific primers in the conserved constant-segment region were used to synthesize first-strand cDNA for the TCR alpha and beta chains. To control for contamination, every cDNA library carried two barcodes: a SMART-Mk sample barcode plus Illumina barcodes. Two successive PCR steps introduced TruSeq adapter sequences along with Illumina sample barcodes. Sequencing of the TCR alpha and beta cDNA libraries was done on the Illumina HiSeq platform using custom primers. The authors' analysis ran thus. MiGEC was used to process raw reads and extract unique molecular identifiers, and MiXCR was used to find CDR3 positions. Recombination models were inferred per individual with the repgenHMM and IGoR tools using an EM algorithm. The tcR package in R was used for shared clonotype analysis, with sharing normalized by the product of cloneset sizes. To study raw recombination free of thymic and clonal selection effects, out-of-frame nonproductive sequences were analyzed. The raw public data were reprocessed by TCRdb itself: fastp quality trimming at Q25, MiXCR clonotype calling, in-frame beta chains only. Rows matching on CDR3 protein sequence are summarized as one entry with the most common DNA and genes. The authors' filters were not applied to this entry. The sample records approximately 470,000 distinct CDR3 sequences, 14% of which are singletons. Jointly, the top ten make up more than 0.5% of the sample.

Broad study findings and their caveats: Because the same donors could not be followed over many years, the conclusions relied on cross-sectional statistical analysis. Fewer insertions were carried by abundant cord blood beta clonotypes, a similar but weaker trend appeared in young adult naive repertoires, and no such trend appeared in memory repertoires. The excess sharing between twins in beta out-of-frame sequences was weaker because fewer shared sequences reduced the signal-to-noise ratio. In monozygotic twins, recombination models systematically underestimated out-of-frame TCR alpha sharing, but the models matched the sharing seen between unrelated individuals. Compared with coincidental sharing between unrelated individuals, out-of-frame TCR alpha sequences shared between twins showed an excess of sequences with low generation probability. Zero-insertion analyses could be partly confounded by invariant T cells such as MAIT and iNKT, though diverse VJ usage argued against such confounding for most clonotypes.

The CDR3 covers 17 residues, taking in both the cysteine and the phenylalanine. Only the CDR3 part of the read is kept: 51 bases, read in frame from the first base. Trimmed from V: 0 bases; trimmed from J: 4 bases; junction bases lacking a gene match: 9. The CDR1 and CDR2 encoded by the germline V gene are LGHNA and YNFKEQ. The same data also contributed to another study, on yellow fever vaccine responses in identical twins. As the second paper documents: The authors reported that the T cell response to vaccination in identical twins appeared partly convergent and partly personalized. In the study, vaccine-responding T cell clones were precisely tracked in identical twins.

This receptor was obtained from a woman between 18 and 29 years old in good health. The chain links TRBV4-2 with TRBJ2-1; TRBD2 lines up with 7 middle nucleotides. The sample consisted of CD4+ T cells sorted from blood. The CDR3 region: CASSQDSSSGTYNEQFF. The DNA sequence is TGTGCCAGCAGCCAAGATTCGTCTAGCGGTACTTACAATGAGCAGTTCTTC.